Listed below are T cell receptor beta chains from one sample, sequenced in a study of blood T cell repertoires in COVID-19. Here immunoSEQ multiplex PCR was the method, and the copy in TCRdb shows in-frame clones only, minus some. The sample includes approximately 300,000 clones, 85% to 95% of them seen just once. Sequenced sample: PBMCs or T cells enriched from blood (not recorded which). Source of these receptors: a woman in her twenties or thirties who had been exposed to COVID-19. Both conserved end residues are part of each CDR3. The D gene is left open where the match is weak. Expanded clones get a size class; other rows say once, few or many, or leave the size out.

clone_size: -; v_call: TRBV29-1; j_call: TRBJ1-2; d_call: TRBD1; cdr3_length: 14; cdr3_aa: CSVDPGQGSYGYTF; cdr3_nt: TGCAGCGTCGATCCTGGACAGGGAAGCTATGGCTACACCTTC
clone_size: -; v_call: TRBV7-6; j_call: TRBJ1-1; d_call: -; cdr3_length: 13; cdr3_aa: CASSLRGRTEAFF; cdr3_nt: TGTGCCAGCAGCTTAAGGGGCCGGACTGAAGCTTTCTTT
clone_size: -; v_call: TRBV6-1; j_call: TRBJ1-5; d_call: TRBD1; cdr3_length: 15; cdr3_aa: CASSDLQGVRQPQHF; cdr3_nt: TGTGCCAGCAGTGACCTCCAGGGGGTTCGGCAGCCCCAGCATTTT
clone_size: -; v_call: TRBV2; j_call: TRBJ2-2; d_call: -; cdr3_length: 15; cdr3_aa: CASSEGQVNTGELFF; cdr3_nt: TGTGCCAGCAGTGAAGGGCAGGTTAACACCGGGGAGCTGTTTTTT
clone_size: -; v_call: TRBV14; j_call: TRBJ1-2; d_call: TRBD1; cdr3_length: 15; cdr3_aa: CASSQSQGRWNGYTF; cdr3_nt: TGTGCCAGCAGCCAATCACAGGGGAGATGGAATGGCTACACCTTC
clone_size: -; v_call: TRBV18; j_call: TRBJ1-2; d_call: -; cdr3_length: 15; cdr3_aa: CASSPRVDGSYGYTF; cdr3_nt: TGTGCCAGCTCACCACGGGTAGACGGGAGCTATGGCTACACCTTC
clone_size: -; v_call: TRBV29-1; j_call: TRBJ1-2; d_call: TRBD1; cdr3_length: 16; cdr3_aa: CSVVRDRGIPNYGYTF; cdr3_nt: TGCAGCGTGGTCCGGGACAGGGGAATTCCTAACTATGGCTACACCTTC
clone_size: few; v_call: TRBV9; j_call: TRBJ2-1; d_call: -; cdr3_length: 14; cdr3_aa: CASSVGGFYNEQFF; cdr3_nt: TGTGCCAGCAGCGTCGGAGGCTTTTACAATGAGCAGTTCTTC
clone_size: -; v_call: TRBV4-1; j_call: TRBJ1-1; d_call: -; cdr3_length: 15; cdr3_aa: CASSQVTITRTEAFF; cdr3_nt: TGCGCCAGCAGCCAAGTAACCATTACGAGGACTGAAGCTTTCTTT
clone_size: -; v_call: TRBV9; j_call: TRBJ2-5; d_call: TRBD1; cdr3_length: 15; cdr3_aa: CASSARDRGWETQYF; cdr3_nt: TGTGCCAGCAGCGCCCGGGACAGGGGATGGGAGACCCAGTACTTC
clone_size: -; v_call: TRBV3-1/TRBV3-2; j_call: TRBJ1-1; d_call: TRBD1; cdr3_length: 15; cdr3_aa: CASSLLDRGHGEAFF; cdr3_nt: TGTGCCAGCAGCCTTCTCGACAGGGGGCACGGTGAAGCTTTCTTT
clone_size: -; v_call: TRBV24-1; j_call: TRBJ2-3; d_call: -; cdr3_length: 14; cdr3_aa: CATGAPGSTDTQYF; cdr3_nt: TGTGCCACCGGGGCTCCAGGGTCGACAGATACGCAGTATTTT
clone_size: -; v_call: TRBV5-5; j_call: TRBJ1-5; d_call: -; cdr3_length: 15; cdr3_aa: CASKPGGNFNQPQHF; cdr3_nt: TGTGCCAGCAAGCCTGGGGGGAACTTCAATCAGCCCCAGCATTTT
clone_size: -; v_call: TRBV7-9; j_call: TRBJ1-2; d_call: -; cdr3_length: 13; cdr3_aa: CASSSGPSYGYTF; cdr3_nt: TGTGCCAGCAGCTCGGGTCCCTCCTATGGCTACACCTTC
clone_size: -; v_call: TRBV7-2; j_call: TRBJ1-1; d_call: -; cdr3_length: 13; cdr3_aa: CASSLMRNTEAFF; cdr3_nt: TGTGCCAGCAGCTTAATGCGGAACACTGAAGCTTTCTTT
clone_size: once; v_call: TRBV15; j_call: TRBJ1-1; d_call: -; cdr3_length: 13; cdr3_aa: CATSRGGNTEAFF; cdr3_nt: TGTGCCACCAGCAGAGGAGGCAACACTGAAGCTTTCTTT
clone_size: -; v_call: TRBV19; j_call: TRBJ1-6; d_call: -; cdr3_length: 14; cdr3_aa: CASSPQGQGSPLHF; cdr3_nt: TGTGCCAGTAGCCCACAGGGCCAGGGGTCACCCCTCCACTTT
clone_size: -; v_call: TRBV19; j_call: TRBJ1-1; d_call: -; cdr3_length: 15; cdr3_aa: CASSSQTPRNTEAFF; cdr3_nt: TGTGCCAGTAGTTCTCAGACACCCCGGAACACTGAAGCTTTCTTT
clone_size: -; v_call: TRBV6-1; j_call: TRBJ1-2; d_call: TRBD1; cdr3_length: 15; cdr3_aa: CASSEYGTGGQGYTF; cdr3_nt: TGTGCCAGCAGTGAATACGGGACAGGGGGTCAGGGCTACACCTTC